The present entry profiles one T cell receptor (beta chain) with its context. Its antigen is undetermined. This clone may be a read error of a much larger clone one base away. This specimen belongs to a study of human T cells and chemical hapten exposure. Across the study: Patients received weekly diphenylcyclopropenone doses to the scalp throughout the approximately 25-week study.

The study, taken as a whole, reports: It was expanded TCRs that formed significantly more large CDR3 similarity clusters than controls did.

The study's library attached unique molecular identifiers to single cDNA molecules. TCRdb called the RACE reads again in MiXCR, with one record for every CDR3 protein. There are 60,000 to 80,000 distinct CDR3 sequences in the sample; around 7% occur only once, and about 1.5% lies in the top ten. The CDR3 contains 18 residues. The germline gives CDR1 LNHDA, CDR2 SQIVND (reference sequence). As for time point: pre-sensitization, week 0. Treatment in this sample: therapeutic diphenylcyclopropenone sensitization with weekly scalp DPC. Patches went on only after blood had been drawn each time. The sequence came from a woman aged 30 to 39 with alopecia areata. Some clones in this sample may be carry-over from other donors' samples. The chain is built from TRBV19 and TRBJ2-6; the D is unclear. Sample: whole blood, taken in connection with sensitization to the hapten diphenylcyclopropenone (DPC). For the CDR3, the DNA is TGTACCAGTAGTATAGTACCCCTTCGGTCCTCTGGGGCCAACGTCCTGACTTTC. As protein: CTSSIVPLRSSGANVLTF. Based on the CDR3 plus reference TRBV19 and TRBJ2-6, the full variable domain is DGGITQSPKYLFRKEGQNVTLSCEQNLNHDAMYWYRQDPGQGLRLIYYSQIVNDFQKGDIAEGYSVSREKKESFPLTVTSAQKNPTAFYLCTSSIVPLRSSGANVLTFGAGSRLTVL.